Detailed here is one T cell receptor (beta chain). Tagging with unique molecular identifiers was applied to individual cDNA molecules. Each CDR3 protein is one row after TCRdb ran MiXCR on the 5' RACE reads. This sample has under 140,000 distinct CDR3 sequences; about 12% occur once, and the top ten carry about 3.8%. This sample is part of a study of early T cells in non-severe SARS-CoV-2 infection. Study information: Sequencing of unsorted whole blood was done on bulk RNA, leaving chains unpaired.

Germline CDR1 reads LGHNA; CDR2 reads YNFKEQ. The CDR3 length is 13 residues. Trimming left V 0 bases short and J 8 bases short, with 5 bases between. Specimen: whole blood, collected at baseline. The genes are TRBV4-2 and TRBJ1-6; D unresolved. This receptor was identified in an adult who was a healthcare worker with PCR-confirmed SARS-CoV-2 infection or an uninfected control (not recorded which). DNA of the CDR3: TGTGCCAGCAGCCAAGATTACCATTCACCCCTCCACTTT. This codes for CASSQDYHSPLHF.